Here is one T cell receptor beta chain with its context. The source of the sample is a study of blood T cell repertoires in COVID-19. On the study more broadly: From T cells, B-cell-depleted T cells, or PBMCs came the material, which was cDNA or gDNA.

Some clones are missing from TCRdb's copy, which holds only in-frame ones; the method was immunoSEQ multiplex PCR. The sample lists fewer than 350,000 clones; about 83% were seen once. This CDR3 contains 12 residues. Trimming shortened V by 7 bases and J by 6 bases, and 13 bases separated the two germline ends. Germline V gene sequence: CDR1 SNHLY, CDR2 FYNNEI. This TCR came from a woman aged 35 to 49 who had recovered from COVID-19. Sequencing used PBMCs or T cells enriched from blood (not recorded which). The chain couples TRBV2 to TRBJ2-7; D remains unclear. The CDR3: CASTPVLGEQYF. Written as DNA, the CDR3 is TGTGCCAGCACCCCCGTTCTCGGCGAGCAGTACTTC.